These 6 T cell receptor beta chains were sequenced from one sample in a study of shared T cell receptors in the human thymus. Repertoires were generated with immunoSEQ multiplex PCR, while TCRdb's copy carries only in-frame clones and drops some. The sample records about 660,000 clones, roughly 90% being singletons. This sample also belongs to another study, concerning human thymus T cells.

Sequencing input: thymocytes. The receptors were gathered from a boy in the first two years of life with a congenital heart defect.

The CDR3 DNA sequence: TGTGCCATCATGGCTTCGGACAGCGACAATGAGCAGTTCTTC. It is translated as CAIMASDSDNEQFF. The rearrangement links TRBV10-3 to TRBJ2-1, with D possibly being TRBD1 (6 bases). There are 14 residues in the CDR3. Trimming removed 7 bases at V and 5 bases at J, with 15 bases between. Germline assignment: CDR1 ENHRY and CDR2 SYGVKD.

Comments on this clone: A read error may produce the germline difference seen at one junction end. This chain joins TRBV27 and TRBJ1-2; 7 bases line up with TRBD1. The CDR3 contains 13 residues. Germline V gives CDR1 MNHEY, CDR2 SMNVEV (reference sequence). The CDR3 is CANSVTGVGGYTF. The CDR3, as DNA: TGTGCCAACAGTGTCACAGGGGTGGGAGGCTACACCTTC.

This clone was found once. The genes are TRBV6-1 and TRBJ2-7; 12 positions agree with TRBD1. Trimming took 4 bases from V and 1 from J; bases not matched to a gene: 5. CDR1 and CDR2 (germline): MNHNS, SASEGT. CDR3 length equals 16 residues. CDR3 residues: CASSASGQGASYEQYF. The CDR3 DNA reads TGTGCCAGCAGTGCCTCGGGACAGGGGGCTTCCTACGAGCAGTACTTC.

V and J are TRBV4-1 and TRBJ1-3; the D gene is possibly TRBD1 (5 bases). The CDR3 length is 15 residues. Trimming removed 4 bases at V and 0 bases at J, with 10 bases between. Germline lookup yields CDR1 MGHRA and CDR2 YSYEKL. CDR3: CASSPVGHSGNTIYF. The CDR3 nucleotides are TGCGCCAGCAGCCCTGTGGGGCACTCTGGAAACACCATATATTTT.

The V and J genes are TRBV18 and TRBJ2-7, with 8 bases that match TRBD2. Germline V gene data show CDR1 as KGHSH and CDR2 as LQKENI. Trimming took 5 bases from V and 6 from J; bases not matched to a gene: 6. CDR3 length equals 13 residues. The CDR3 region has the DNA TGTGCCAGCTCAGGGGGACTAGATGCCGAGCAGTACTTC. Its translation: CASSGGLDAEQYF.

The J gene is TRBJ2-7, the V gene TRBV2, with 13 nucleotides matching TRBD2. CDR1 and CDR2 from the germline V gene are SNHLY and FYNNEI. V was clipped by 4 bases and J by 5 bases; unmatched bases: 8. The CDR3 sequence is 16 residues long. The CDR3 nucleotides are TGTGCCAGCAGTGGCCGGACTAGCGGGAGTCTGGACGAGCAGTACTTC. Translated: CASSGRTSGSLDEQYF.